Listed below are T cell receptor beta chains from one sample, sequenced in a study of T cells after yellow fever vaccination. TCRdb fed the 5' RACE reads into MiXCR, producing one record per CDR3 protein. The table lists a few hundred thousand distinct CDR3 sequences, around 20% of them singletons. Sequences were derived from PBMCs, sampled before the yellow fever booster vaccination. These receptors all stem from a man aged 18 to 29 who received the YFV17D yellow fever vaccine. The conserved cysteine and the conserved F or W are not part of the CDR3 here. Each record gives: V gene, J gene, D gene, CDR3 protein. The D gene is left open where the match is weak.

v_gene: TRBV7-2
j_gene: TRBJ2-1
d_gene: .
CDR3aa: ASSPRAGAYEQF

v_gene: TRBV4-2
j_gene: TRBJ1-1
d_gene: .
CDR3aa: ASSPGVPGEAF

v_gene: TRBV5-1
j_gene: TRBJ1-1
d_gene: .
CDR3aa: ASSLFRTAGYTEAF

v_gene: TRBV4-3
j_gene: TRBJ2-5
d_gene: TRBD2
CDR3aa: ASSQGSGAQETQY

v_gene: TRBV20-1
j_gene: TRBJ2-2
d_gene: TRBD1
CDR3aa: SARRTGRTGELF

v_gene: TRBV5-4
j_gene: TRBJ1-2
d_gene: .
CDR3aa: ASTLDRNYGYT

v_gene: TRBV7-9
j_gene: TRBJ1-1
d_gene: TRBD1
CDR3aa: ASSTRGGHRNTEAF

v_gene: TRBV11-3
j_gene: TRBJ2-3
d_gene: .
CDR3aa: ASSPTQFHTDTQY

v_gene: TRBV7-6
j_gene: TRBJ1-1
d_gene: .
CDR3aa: ASSRSRKNTEAF

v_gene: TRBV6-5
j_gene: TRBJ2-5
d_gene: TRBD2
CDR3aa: ASSPAGGKETQY

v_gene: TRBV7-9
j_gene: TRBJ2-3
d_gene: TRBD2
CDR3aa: ASSRRVGSGGHGDTQY

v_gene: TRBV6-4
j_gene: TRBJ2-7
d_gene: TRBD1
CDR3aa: ASRGTGQGVLEQY

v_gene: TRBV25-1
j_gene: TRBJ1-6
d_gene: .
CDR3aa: ASSYTDNSPLH

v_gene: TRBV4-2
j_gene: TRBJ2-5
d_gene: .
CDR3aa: ASSTIEGRETQY

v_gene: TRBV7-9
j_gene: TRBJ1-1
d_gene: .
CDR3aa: ASSFQGLGVEAF

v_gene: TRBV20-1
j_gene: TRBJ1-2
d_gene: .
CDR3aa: SARLEEGYT

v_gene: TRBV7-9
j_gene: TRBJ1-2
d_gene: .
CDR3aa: ASSLNSGSNYGYT

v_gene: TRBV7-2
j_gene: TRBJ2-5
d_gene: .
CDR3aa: ASSFLPETQY

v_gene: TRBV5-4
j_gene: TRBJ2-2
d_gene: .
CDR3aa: ASSSGGRTGELF

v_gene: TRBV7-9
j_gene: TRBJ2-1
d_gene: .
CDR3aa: ASSRPPGHEQF

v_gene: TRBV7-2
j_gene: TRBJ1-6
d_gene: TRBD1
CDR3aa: ASSLGQVQNSPLH

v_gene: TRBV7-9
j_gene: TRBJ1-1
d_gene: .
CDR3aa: ASSVALAEHSEAF

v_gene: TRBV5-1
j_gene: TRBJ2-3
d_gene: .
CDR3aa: ASRGGFTDTQY

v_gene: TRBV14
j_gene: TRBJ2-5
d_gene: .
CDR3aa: ASSQDETQY

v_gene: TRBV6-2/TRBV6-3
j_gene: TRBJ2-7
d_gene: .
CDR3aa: ASSYGTPDYYEQY

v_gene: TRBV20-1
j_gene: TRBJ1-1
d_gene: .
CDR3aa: SARDGLNTEAF

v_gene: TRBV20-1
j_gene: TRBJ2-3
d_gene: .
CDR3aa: SATRRGRSVDTQY

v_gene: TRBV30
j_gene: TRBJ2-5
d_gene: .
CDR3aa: AWSLGGSQETQY

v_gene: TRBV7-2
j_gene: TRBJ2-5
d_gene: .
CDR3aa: ASSLGARWFRKETQY

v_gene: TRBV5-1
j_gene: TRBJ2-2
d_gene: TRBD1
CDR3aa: ASSSQGAGELF

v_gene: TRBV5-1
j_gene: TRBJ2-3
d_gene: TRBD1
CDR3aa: ASSLERTGTDTQY

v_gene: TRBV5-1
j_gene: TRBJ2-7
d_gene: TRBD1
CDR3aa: ASSSQGQGVEQQY

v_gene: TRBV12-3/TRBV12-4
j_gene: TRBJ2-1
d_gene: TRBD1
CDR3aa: ASSFQITGTAYNEQF

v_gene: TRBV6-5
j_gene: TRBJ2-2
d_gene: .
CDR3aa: ASSYGGAAGELF

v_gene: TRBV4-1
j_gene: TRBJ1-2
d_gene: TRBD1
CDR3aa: ASSQITGGQGNYGYT

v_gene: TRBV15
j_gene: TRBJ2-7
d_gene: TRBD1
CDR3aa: ATSRSPGQGRDEQY

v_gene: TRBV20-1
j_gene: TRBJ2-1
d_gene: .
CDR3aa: SAPSRGGLSEQF

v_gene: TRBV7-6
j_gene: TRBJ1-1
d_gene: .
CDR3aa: ASSYQPDGGYTEAF

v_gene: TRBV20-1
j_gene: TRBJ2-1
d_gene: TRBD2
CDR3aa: SAASTGGVGLGRDEQF

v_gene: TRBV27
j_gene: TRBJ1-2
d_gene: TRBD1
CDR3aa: APGAGTGGFGYGYT

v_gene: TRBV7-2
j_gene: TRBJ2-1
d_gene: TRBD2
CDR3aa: ATGRRSGGYNEQF

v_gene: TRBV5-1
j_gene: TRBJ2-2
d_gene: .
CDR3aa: ASRERWNTGELF

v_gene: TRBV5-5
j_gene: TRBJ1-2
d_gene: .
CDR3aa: ASSLLGEKRGYT

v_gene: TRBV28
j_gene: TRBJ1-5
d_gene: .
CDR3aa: ASSFGVAGSNQPQH

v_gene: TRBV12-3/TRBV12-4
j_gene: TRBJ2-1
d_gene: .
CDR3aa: ASSLDRYNEQF

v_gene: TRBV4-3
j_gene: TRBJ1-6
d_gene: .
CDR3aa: ASSQERQGPFYNSPLH

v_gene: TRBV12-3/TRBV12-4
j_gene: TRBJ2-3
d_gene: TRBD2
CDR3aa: ASSHARRGGADTQY